This T cell receptor beta chain was observed in a study of T cell responses to AZD1222 COVID-19 vaccine. The assay was immunoSEQ multiplex PCR, and TCRdb's table has in-frame clones only and misses some. The data hold around 140,000 clones, with approximately 88% observed a single time. Germline CDR1 reads SGHAT; CDR2 reads FQNNGV. Trimming cost V 5 bases and J 7 bases, with 14 bases left between them. This CDR3 region has 14 residues. The sample was peripheral blood, taken on day 0 of AZD1222 vaccination. This TCR derives from an adult in good health. The chain employs TRBV11-2 and TRBJ1-4; D is ambiguous. CDR3 in amino acids: CASSRGISIEKLFF. DNA of the CDR3: TGTGCCAGCAGCCGCGGGATCTCGATTGAAAAACTGTTTTTT.